The 28 T cell receptor beta chains presented below share a single source sample, sequenced in a study of blood T cell repertoires in COVID-19. Repertoires were generated with immunoSEQ multiplex PCR, while TCRdb's copy carries only in-frame clones and drops some. The table lists about 190,000 clones, 70% to 90% of them singletons. Material: peripheral blood. These receptors were collected from a man in his sixties or seventies with active or convalescent COVID-19.

The chain combines TRBV5-4 with TRBJ2-7; 9 nucleotides agree with TRBD2. The CDR3 covers 16 residues. The ends lost 4 bases at V and 0 bases at J; junction bases unmatched: 8. Germline-derived CDR1 and CDR2 are SGHNT and YYREEE (reference sequence). CDR3 sequence reads: CASSQVVSGGSYEQYF. CDR3 sequence (DNA): TGTGCCAGCAGCCAAGTCGTTAGCGGGGGCTCCTACGAGCAGTACTTC.

This sequence joins TRBV6-2 or TRBV6-3 and TRBJ2-2; 9 nucleotides align to TRBD2. The CDR3 length is 15 residues. Germline V gene lookup returns CDR1 MNHEY and CDR2 SVGEGT. J was trimmed by 5 bases and V by 5 bases; bases with no gene match: 6. The CDR3 bases are TGTGCCAGCAGTATAGCGGGAGTCGGGACCGGGGAGCTGTTTTTT. Translating gives CASSIAGVGTGELFF.

The chain uses TRBV5-3 and TRBJ2-1; no firm D call. TRBV5-3 is an open reading frame, and its role is uncertain. V was clipped by 10 bases and J by 4 bases, with 15 bases between them. The CDR3 extends over 13 amino acids. For the CDR3, the DNA is TGTGCCCAAGCGCGAGCCCCTTACAATGAGCAGTTCTTC. Its protein product is CAQARAPYNEQFF.

The V call is TRBV24-1, the J call TRBJ2-7, with 11 bases fitting TRBD1. Trimming removed 6 bases from V and 6 bases from J; junction bases left unmatched: 3. Germline assignment: CDR1 KGHDR and CDR2 SFDVKD. There are 13 residues in the CDR3. The CDR3 loop reads CATSRTGGGEQYF. The CDR3 nucleotides are TGTGCCACCAGTCGGACAGGGGGCGGCGAGCAGTACTTC.

The chain uses TRBV29-1 and TRBJ2-7, with D unresolved. The CDR3 consists of 12 residues. Between the trimmed V and J ends, which lost 7 bases and 3 bases, there was a span of 13 bases. Germline loops: CDR1 SQVTM, CDR2 ANQGSEA. CDR3 sequence reads: CSGATSVYEQYF. CDR3 sequence (DNA): TGCAGCGGGGCAACGTCTGTCTACGAGCAGTACTTC.

This clone has only one observation. The J gene is TRBJ1-5, the V gene TRBV15; 10 nucleotides line up with TRBD1. V trimming: 3 bases; J trimming: 3 bases; junction bases outside the gene matches: 5. This CDR3 region has 16 residues. The germline V gene encodes CDR1 LNHNV and CDR2 YYDKDF (reference sequence). CDR3 in DNA: TGTGCCACCAGCAGGCCCGGACAGGGGGTCAATCAGCCCCAGCATTTT. The encoded protein is CATSRPGQGVNQPQHF.

J is TRBJ1-5 and V is TRBV2; 8 bases fit TRBD1. Germline V gene data show CDR1 as SNHLY and CDR2 as FYNNEI. The V and J ends lost 3 bases and 7 bases, in that order; junction bases with no gene match: 5. The CDR3 is 14 residues long. The DNA for the CDR3 is TGTGCCAGCAGTGAGTTGACAGGGGAACAGCCCCAGCATTTT. Protein sequence: CASSELTGEQPQHF.

The V gene is TRBV30, the J gene TRBJ2-3, with unresolved D. The ends were cut back, 4 bases at V and 2 bases at J, with 10 bases in the middle. Per the germline V gene, CDR1 is GTSNPN and CDR2 is SVGIG (reference sequence). The CDR3 contains 13 residues. CDR3 sequence reads: CAWNPGDTDTQYF. CDR3 nucleotide sequence: TGTGCCTGGAATCCAGGCGACACAGATACGCAGTATTTT. The full variable domain, its missing parts supplied by reference TRBV30 and TRBJ2-3, is SQTIHQWPATLVQPVGSPLSLECTVEGTSNPNLYWYRQAAGRGLQLLFYSVGIGQISSEVPQNLSASRPQDRQFILSSKKLLLSDSGFYLCAWNPGDTDTQYFGPGTRLTVL.

The chain joins TRBV28 to TRBJ2-5, with 10 positions matching TRBD1. The CDR3 is made up of 15 amino acids. Germline V gene sequence: CDR1 MDHEN, CDR2 SYDVKM. V shed 5 bases, J shed 2 bases, and the junction held 5 bases outside the gene matches. The CDR3 DNA reads as TGTGCCAGCAGTCTGACAGGGGGCCTACAAGAGACCCAGTACTTC. Translated: CASSLTGGLQETQYF.

This sequence joins TRBV7-8 and TRBJ2-7; 12 nucleotides agree with TRBD2. V shed 1 base and J 6 bases; nucleotides not matched to a gene: 7. The CDR3 consists of 16 residues. Germline values: CDR1 SGHVS, CDR2 FQNEAQ. The CDR3 coding sequence is TGTGCCAGCAGCTTAGTTGTTCTAGCGGGAGGGCGCGAGCAGTACTTC. Its protein is CASSLVVLAGGREQYF.

This chain joins TRBV7-2 and TRBJ2-2; 8 bases map to TRBD1. Germline V gene lookup returns CDR1 SGHTA and CDR2 FQGNSA. This CDR3 region has 15 residues. Trimming took 4 bases from V and 3 from J; bases not matched to a gene: 4. Here the CDR3 reads CASSYGQGYTGELFF. CDR3 nucleotides: TGTGCCAGCAGCTACGGACAGGGTTACACCGGGGAGCTGTTTTTT.

This sequence joins TRBV3-1 (or the pseudogene TRBV3-2) and TRBJ2-7, with 7 bases identical to TRBD2. The CDR3 is 15 amino acids. Per germline, CDR1 LGHDT and CDR2 YNNKEL (reference sequence). Trimming removed 1 base from V and 0 bases from J; junction bases left unmatched: 3. Here the CDR3 reads CASSQGGGASYEQYF. In DNA, the CDR3 is TGTGCCAGCAGCCAAGGGGGAGGGGCCTCCTACGAGCAGTACTTC.

The chain joins TRBV5-4 to TRBJ2-1; TRBD2 aligns across 9 bases. This CDR3 region has 16 residues. From germline, CDR1 is SGHNT and CDR2 YYREEE (reference sequence). The V gene end was trimmed by 4 bases and the J gene end by 5 bases; junction bases not matched to a gene: 10. The CDR3 DNA reads TGTGCCAGCAGCCACCCCGGGCTAGCGGGGAACAATGAGCAGTTCTTC. This translates into CASSHPGLAGNNEQFF.

Only one count was recorded for this clone. The genes are TRBV27 and TRBJ1-3; 7 bases agree with TRBD1. The germline V gene encodes CDR1 MNHEY and CDR2 SMNVEV (reference sequence). V trimming: 5 bases; J trimming: 6 bases; junction bases outside the gene matches: 4. The CDR3 spans 13 residues. The CDR3 loop reads CASSDRAENTIYF. The DNA of the CDR3 is TGTGCCAGCAGTGACAGGGCGGAAAACACCATATATTTT.

The gene calls are TRBV28 and TRBJ1-1; a possible D gene is TRBD1 (5 bases). The CDR3 is 16 residues long. Germline lookup yields CDR1 MDHEN and CDR2 SYDVKM. Trimming removed 2 bases at V and 0 bases at J, with 13 bases between. CDR3 loop: CASSLAGLGMNTEAFF. DNA of the CDR3: TGTGCCAGCAGTTTAGCGGGGCTAGGGATGAACACTGAAGCTTTCTTT.

CDR3 amino acids: CASSLTWAETQYF. The CDR3, as DNA: TGTGCCAGCAGCTTAACGTGGGCCGAGACCCAGTACTTC. The V call is TRBV7-2, the J call TRBJ2-5; D gene unclear. The V and J ends lost 2 bases and 5 bases respectively, with 9 bases between them. The length of the CDR3 is 13 residues. The germline V gene encodes CDR1 SGHTA and CDR2 FQGNSA. The variable domain in full, completed from reference TRBV7-2 and TRBJ2-5, reads GAGVSQSPSNKVTEKGKDVELRCDPISGHTALYWYRQSLGQGLEFLIYFQGNSAPDKSGLPSDRFSAERTGGSVSTLTIQRTQQEDSAVYLCASSLTWAETQYFGPGTRLLVL.

The chain combines TRBV12-3 or TRBV12-4 with TRBJ2-1; 7 nucleotides agree with TRBD2. After removal of 7 bases from V and 7 bases from J, the junction contained 4 bases not matched to a gene. The CDR3 consists of 12 residues. The chain's CDR3 is CASILGGNEQFF. The CDR3 DNA reads as TGTGCCAGCATCCTGGGGGGGAATGAGCAGTTCTTC.

The chain uses TRBV5-4 and TRBJ2-5, with 12 bases aligning to TRBD2. Germline V lookup: CDR1 SGHNT, CDR2 YYREEE (reference sequence). J gave up 5 bases and V 5 bases, and 7 bases lay outside the gene matches. The CDR3 has 15 amino acids. For the CDR3, the DNA is TGTGCCAGCAGACCTAGCGGGGGGGCCCGGGAGACCCAGTACTTC. Residues: CASRPSGGARETQYF.

The chain uses TRBV15 and TRBJ1-5; D remains unclear. Per germline, CDR1 LNHNV and CDR2 YYDKDF (reference sequence). This CDR3 has 13 amino acids. Trimming took 5 bases from V and 5 from J, leaving 10 bases between them. The chain's CDR3 is CATSAEVDQPQHF. As DNA, the CDR3 is TGTGCCACCAGCGCCGAGGTAGATCAGCCCCAGCATTTT.

Only a few counts were recorded for this clone. The same CDR3 can be traced to other DNA sequences in this sample. This chain connects TRBV9 to TRBJ1-3; no reliable D call. The CDR3 contains 13 residues. V was cut by 2 bases and J by 4 bases, with 7 bases left in between. Germline CDR1 and CDR2: SGDLS and YYNGEE. CDR3 sequence reads: CASSVTYGNTIYF. CDR3 nucleotide sequence: TGTGCCAGCAGCGTTACATACGGAAACACCATATATTTT.

This sequence joins TRBV25-1 and TRBJ1-1; the D is unclear. This CDR3 spans 12 amino acids. Trimming took 3 bases from V and 8 from J, leaving 10 bases between them. CDR1 and CDR2 (germline): MGHDK, SYGVNS. The CDR3 is CASSDLSGEAFF. CDR3 nucleotides: TGTGCCAGCAGTGATCTTTCCGGGGAAGCTTTCTTT.

In regard to this clone: Other DNA sequences in the same sample also yield this CDR3. This chain joins TRBV7-2 and TRBJ2-3; tentatively, D is TRBD2 (6 bases). Germline-derived CDR1 and CDR2 are SGHTA and FQGNSA. The CDR3 sequence is 13 residues long. V lost 7 bases, J lost 0 bases, and 8 bases lay in between. The CDR3 is CASTGGSTDTQYF. In nucleotides, the CDR3 is TGTGCCAGCACCGGGGGTAGCACAGATACGCAGTATTTT. Full variable domain (outside the CDR3, taken from reference TRBV7-2 and TRBJ2-3): GAGVSQSPSNKVTEKGKDVELRCDPISGHTALYWYRQSLGQGLEFLIYFQGNSAPDKSGLPSDRFSAERTGGSVSTLTIQRTQQEDSAVYLCASTGGSTDTQYFGPGTRLTVL.

The chain couples TRBV3-1 (or the pseudogene TRBV3-2) to TRBJ2-3, with 7 nucleotides matching TRBD2. The germline gives CDR1 LGHDT, CDR2 YNNKEL (reference sequence). The CDR3 is made up of 17 amino acids. V trimming: 4 bases; J trimming: 1 base; junction bases outside the gene matches: 11. CDR3 coding DNA: TGTGCCAGCAGCCGCCCCGTGCTAGCGGTAGGCACAGATACGCAGTATTTT. Protein sequence: CASSRPVLAVGTDTQYF.

The CDR3 loop reads CASSLDGQSNQPQHF. The CDR3 DNA sequence: TGCGCCAGCAGCTTGGATGGACAGAGCAATCAGCCCCAGCATTTT. The chain links TRBV5-1 to TRBJ1-5; a weak D match, TRBD1 (6 bases). Trimming took 0 bases from V and 1 from J, leaving 8 bases between them. The CDR3 extends over 15 amino acids. Germline-derived CDR1 and CDR2 are SGHRS and YFSETQ.

The chain has TRBV5-5 and TRBJ2-7; tentatively, D is TRBD2 (7 bases). Germline-derived CDR1 and CDR2 are SGHKS and YYEKEE (reference sequence). CDR3 size: 14 residues. Trimming stripped 4 bases from V and 6 bases from J, with 17 bases between. The CDR3 protein is CASSGGGGRPEQYF. CDR3 DNA: TGTGCCAGCAGCGGGGGAGGGGGAAGACCCGAGCAGTACTTC. Using reference TRBV5-5 and TRBJ2-7 for the parts outside the CDR3, the full variable domain is DAGVTQSPTHLIKTRGQQVTLRCSPISGHKSVSWYQQVLGQGPQFIFQYYEKEERGRGNFPDRFSARQFPNYSSELNVNALLLGDSALYLCASSGGGGRPEQYFGPGTRLTVT.

The rearrangement uses TRBV30 and TRBJ1-6; 9 bases align to TRBD1. J lost 9 bases, V lost 3 bases, and 3 bases had no gene match. CDR1 is GTSNPN and CDR2 is SVGIG in the germline V gene (reference sequence). The CDR3 consists of 13 residues. CDR3 sequence reads: CAWRTGGGSPLHF. As DNA, the CDR3 is TGTGCCTGGAGGACAGGGGGGGGTTCACCCCTCCACTTT.

The V call is TRBV5-4, the J call TRBJ2-3; 11 positions agree with TRBD1. The length of the CDR3 is 15 residues. Per the germline V gene, CDR1 is SGHNT and CDR2 is YYREEE (reference sequence). Trimming at V came to 6 bases and at J to 2 bases, leaving 5 bases not matched to a gene. CDR3 region: CASKPDRGHTDTQYF. CDR3 sequence (DNA): TGTGCCAGCAAGCCGGACAGGGGGCACACAGATACGCAGTATTTT.

V and J are TRBV6-1 and TRBJ2-1; D is uncertain. The germline V gene has CDR1 MNHNS and CDR2 SASEGT. This CDR3 spans 16 amino acids. Trimming removed 2 bases at V and 4 bases at J, with 15 bases between. The CDR3 is CASSELRYPKYNEQFF. CDR3 bases: TGTGCCAGCAGTGAATTGAGGTACCCTAAATACAATGAGCAGTTCTTC.